This T cell receptor (beta chain) was obtained from a study of regulatory T cells in long-lasting Graves disease. Sample time point: persistent/refractory GD, antithyroid drugs over 5 years with positive TRAb. PBMC RNA was the source of the TCR library. Patients came from an endocrinology department in Xi'an, China. Staff took roughly 8.8 milliliters of peripheral blood and put it into EDTA tubes. To make TCR beta libraries, researchers used iRepertoire HTBI primers and Arm-PCR of CDR3 regions. In the authors' methods: From all samples, identification returned 12 to 15 TRBJ and just over 60 TRBV segments. TCRdb re-called the multiplex PCR reads with MiXCR, one entry per CDR3 protein. TCRdb's processing, not the authors' own work, is the source of the V and J calls. This table holds a few hundred thousand distinct CDR3 sequences, around 20% found once. The V and J ends lost 3 bases and 0 bases, in that order; junction bases with no gene match: 6. This CDR3 contains 16 residues. The germline gives CDR1 SNHLY, CDR2 FYNNEI.

This clonotype was obtained from a female donor with Graves disease. V is TRBV2 and J is TRBJ1-1; 8 bases agree with TRBD1. The material was peripheral blood mononuclear cells (PBMCs), obtained when the disease was refractory, from a patient treated with antithyroid drugs. The CDR3 DNA is TGTGCCAGCAGTGATGACACAGGGGGTATGAACACTGAAGCTTTCTTT. Its protein product is CASSDDTGGMNTEAFF.